Sequencing of this TCR beta chain was carried out in a study of T-cell memory formation after mild COVID-19. General observations from the study: Contracting CD8+ clones were enriched in EMRA, CD4+ mainly in CM and EM.

A few counts support this clonotype. What it recognizes is unknown. The 5'RACE method, run with constant-segment primers, produced TCR alpha and TCR beta cDNA libraries (carrying sample barcodes and UMIs). TCRdb re-called the 5' RACE reads through MiXCR, storing one row per CDR3 protein. Of roughly 550,000 distinct CDR3 sequences listed, about a fifth are singletons. The source is an adult woman who had mild COVID-19 (a few samples of this study predate the infection). Cell type and time point are not known. Source material: PBMCs or a T cell subset sorted from them (not recorded which).

DNA for the CDR3: TGTGCCAGCAGCCCGACAGGGGGAGACACCATATATTTT. It codes for CASSPTGGDTIYF. The V and J genes are TRBV11-2 and TRBJ1-3, with TRBD1 matching 9 bases. CDR3 length: 13 residues. Germline CDR1 reads SGHAT; CDR2 reads FQNNGV. V lost 5 bases, J lost 8 bases, and 4 bases stayed unmatched.